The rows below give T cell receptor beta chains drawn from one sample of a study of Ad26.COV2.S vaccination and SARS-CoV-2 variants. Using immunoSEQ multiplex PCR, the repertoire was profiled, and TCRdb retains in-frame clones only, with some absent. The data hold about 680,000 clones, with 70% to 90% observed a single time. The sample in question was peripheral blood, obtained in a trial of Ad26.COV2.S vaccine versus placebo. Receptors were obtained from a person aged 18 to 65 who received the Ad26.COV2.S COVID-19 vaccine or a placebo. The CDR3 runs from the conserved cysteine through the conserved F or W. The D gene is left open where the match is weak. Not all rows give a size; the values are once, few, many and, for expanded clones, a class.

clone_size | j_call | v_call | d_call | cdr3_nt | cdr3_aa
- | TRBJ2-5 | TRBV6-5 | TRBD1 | TGTGCCAGCAGTTACACGGACAGGTCGGAGACCCAGTACTTC | CASSYTDRSETQYF
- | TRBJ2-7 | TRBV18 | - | TGTGCCAGCTCACCCAACGACAACTACGAGCAGTACTTC | CASSPNDNYEQYF
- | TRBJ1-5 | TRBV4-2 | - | TGTGCCAGCAGCCCAACATATAGCAATCAGCCCCAGCATTTT | CASSPTYSNQPQHF
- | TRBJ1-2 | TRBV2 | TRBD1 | TGTGCCAGCATCCAGGGGGGGTCGGGCTATGGCTACACCTTC | CASIQGGSGYGYTF
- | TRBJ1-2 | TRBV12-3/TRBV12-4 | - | TGTGCCAGCAGCCAAGGCCGATATGGCTACACCTTC | CASSQGRYGYTF
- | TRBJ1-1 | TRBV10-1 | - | TGCGCCAGCAGTGAGAAGGGCTACACTGAAGCTTTCTTT | CASSEKGYTEAFF
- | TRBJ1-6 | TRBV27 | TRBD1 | TGTGCCAGCAGTCTCCGACAGGGGGCGGGTTCGACACCCCTCCACTTT | CASSLRQGAGSTPLHF
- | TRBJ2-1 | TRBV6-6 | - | TGTGCCAGCAGTTACCGCGGAGATGAGCAGTTCTTC | CASSYRGDEQFF
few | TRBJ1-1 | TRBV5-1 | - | TGCGCCAGCAGCCAGGGAGGGGCGCTGATTGAAGCTTTCTTT | CASSQGGALIEAFF
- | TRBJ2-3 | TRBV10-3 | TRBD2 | TGTGCCATCACTAGCGGTGGGGCAGATACGCAGTATTTT | CAITSGGADTQYF
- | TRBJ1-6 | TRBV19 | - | TGTGCCAGTACGACAGGAGATAATTCACCCCTCCACTTT | CASTTGDNSPLHF